This T cell receptor (beta chain) derives from a study of blood T cell repertoires in COVID-19. Study in general: Acute-phase and convalescent COVID-19 samples originated in the United States, Italy and Spain. The analysed material was cDNA or gDNA that came from T cells, B-cell-depleted T cells, or PBMCs.

Germline loops: CDR1 LNHDA, CDR2 SQIVND (reference sequence). The V and J ends lost 8 bases and 3 bases, in that order; junction bases with no gene match: 3. This CDR3 is 14 amino acids long. Authors' processing steps: Amplification of reference gene primers provided the estimated nucleated cell counts. The repertoire was sequenced with immunoSEQ multiplex PCR; TCRdb's copy has only in-frame clones and lacks some. That table gives V, J and clone size, and the DNA gave D and trimming. The table lists about 20,000 clones, roughly 88% of them singletons, with approximately 3.2% in the top ten. What was sequenced was peripheral blood. The chain employs TRBV19 and TRBJ2-2, with 10 bases matching TRBD2. This clonotype was sampled from a human donor in a cohort sampled during active COVID-19. The DNA for the CDR3 is TGTGCCAGTCGGACTAGCGGCGACACCGGGGAGCTGTTTTTT. This encodes CASRTSGDTGELFF.